This T cell receptor beta chain was obtained from a study of PD-L1 blockade in urothelial cancer (dated by TCRdb to 2017 to 2019). Regarding the complete study: Therapy was started around 2014 for all patients, and atezolizumab 1,200 mg was administered intravenously every 3 weeks. An exploratory multi-omic analysis was conducted of the somatic, immune and clinical correlates of response to PD-L1 blockade with atezolizumab in urothelial cancer. Patients had an ECOG performance status of 0 or 1 and had received between 0 and 3 prior chemotherapy regimens. Blood samples were analyzed 3 weeks after the start of treatment (second dose) and 6 weeks after the start of treatment. Blood samples gave a median of approximately 150,000 T cells and approximately 85,000 unique TCRs, with a median clonality of roughly 0.08. Eight to ten patients achieved durable clinical benefit and 20 did not. About 90% of the 29 patients were identified as males with urothelial cancer of bladder origin, and a prior smoking history was reported by 18 of 29 patients. Durable clinical benefit meant progression-free survival longer than 6 months, and TCR features were also tested against progression-free and overall survival. In the same patients, pretreatment tumors underwent whole exome sequencing and RNA sequencing in addition to TCR sequencing. Pretreatment tumor samples and matched peripheral blood, collected serially before and after atezolizumab treatment, underwent TCR sequencing. Around 29 patients had pretreatment blood TCR-seq, some 25 had at least one posttreatment blood collection, and some 25 had tumor TCR-seq.

Synthetic TCR analog templates were spiked into each PCR so that absolute template abundance could be estimated from read counts. TCRbeta CDR3 regions were amplified from genomic DNA with bias-controlled V and J gene primers using the immunoSEQ assay. Sequencing of rearranged TCRbeta segments was performed at approximately 20X coverage. As for the authors' bioinformatics: Clustering was used to correct sequencing errors, and CDR3s were annotated against IMGT to assign V, D and J genes. Out-of-frame and stop-codon sequences were excluded, and only productive TCRbeta rearrangements were used in downstream analyses. Clonality was calculated as one minus the Shannon entropy normalized by the log of the number of unique productive sequences. Clones differing between time points or between blood and tumor were identified by Fisher's exact test with Benjamini-Hochberg correction at adjusted p below 0.01. The source is immuneACCESS, and TCRdb retained only in-frame sequences with V and J called. Part of the clones is not carried over; for the studies checked, unresolved V genes explain less than half of this, and the remainder is unexplained. D and trimming come from the DNA, and the V and J calls and clone size come from that table. The sample has 25,000 to 30,000 clones on record, approximately 86% of them singletons. Approximately 1.8% of the sample rests with the top ten.

The CDR3 runs 15 residues from the cysteine to the phenylalanine. The CDR3 DNA has 45 bases and is translated from base 1. From the germline V gene, CDR1 is SGHVS and CDR2 is FQNEAQ. Trimming at the junction amounts to 5 bases on V and 8 bases on J, and the germline ends lie 18 bases apart. A cohort of 25 to 30 patients with locally advanced or metastatic urothelial carcinoma, treated at Memorial Sloan Kettering on a trial protocol, was included. Peripheral blood mononuclear cells were collected pretreatment and during treatment, with between 1 and 8 total time points obtained per patient. The Qiagen DNeasy Blood extraction kit was used to purify genomic DNA from total PBMCs and from tumor samples. PBMCs were collected pretreatment and during treatment and were isolated and stored as previously described. The full study reports these points: Patients with durable benefit showed greater expansion of tumor-associated TCR clones in peripheral blood 3 weeks after starting treatment (n = 22, p = 0.022). A pretreatment peripheral blood TCR clonality below the median was linked to improved progression-free and overall survival. Because of the small sample size (n ≈ 30) and the many exploratory analyses performed, the results are intended to be regarded as hypothesis-generating.

To note about this clone: The antigen it binds to is not known. Base quality data are lacking; no much larger clone is found one base away.

The sequences come from PBMCs, collected around atezolizumab (anti-PD-L1) treatment. The receptor was isolated from a man aged 50 to 60 with urothelial cancer. The chain joins TRBV7-8 to TRBJ1-4; the D gene is perhaps TRBD1, on 6 matching bases. The bases read TGTGCCAGCAGCCCGGGGCGGGGGCAGGGGGAAAAACTGTTTTTT. Its translation reads: CASSPGRGQGEKLFF.